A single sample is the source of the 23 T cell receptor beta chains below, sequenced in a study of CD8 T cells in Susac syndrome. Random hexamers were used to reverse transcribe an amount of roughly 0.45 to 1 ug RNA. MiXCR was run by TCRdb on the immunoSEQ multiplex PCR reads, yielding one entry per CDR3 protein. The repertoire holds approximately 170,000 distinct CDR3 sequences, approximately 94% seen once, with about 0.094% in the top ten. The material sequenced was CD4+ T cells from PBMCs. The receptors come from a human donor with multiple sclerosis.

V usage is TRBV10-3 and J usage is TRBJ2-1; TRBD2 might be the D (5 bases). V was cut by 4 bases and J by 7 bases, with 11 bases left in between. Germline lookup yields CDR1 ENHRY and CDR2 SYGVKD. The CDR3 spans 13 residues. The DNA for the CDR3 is TGTGCCATCAGTGGGCTAGCAGCTAATGAGCAGTTCTTC. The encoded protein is CAISGLAANEQFF.

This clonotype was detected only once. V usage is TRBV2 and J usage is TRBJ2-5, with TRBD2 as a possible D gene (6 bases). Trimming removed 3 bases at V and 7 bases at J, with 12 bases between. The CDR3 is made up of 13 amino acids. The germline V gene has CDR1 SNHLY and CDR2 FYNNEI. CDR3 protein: CASSEGGIGTQYF. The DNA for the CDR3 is TGTGCCAGCAGTGAGGGGGGTATTGGGACCCAGTACTTC.

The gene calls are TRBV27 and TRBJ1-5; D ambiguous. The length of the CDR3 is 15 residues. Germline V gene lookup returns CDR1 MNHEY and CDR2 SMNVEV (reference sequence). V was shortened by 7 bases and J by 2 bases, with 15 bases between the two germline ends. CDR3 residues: CASILTYGGNQPQHF. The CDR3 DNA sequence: TGTGCCAGCATTCTTACCTATGGGGGCAATCAGCCCCAGCATTTT.

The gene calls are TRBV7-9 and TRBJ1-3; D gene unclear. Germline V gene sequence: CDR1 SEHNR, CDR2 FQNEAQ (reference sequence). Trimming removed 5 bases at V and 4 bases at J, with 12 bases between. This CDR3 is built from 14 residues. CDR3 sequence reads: CASSLISSGNTIYF. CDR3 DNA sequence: TGTGCCAGCAGCCTGATAAGTTCCGGAAACACCATATATTTT.

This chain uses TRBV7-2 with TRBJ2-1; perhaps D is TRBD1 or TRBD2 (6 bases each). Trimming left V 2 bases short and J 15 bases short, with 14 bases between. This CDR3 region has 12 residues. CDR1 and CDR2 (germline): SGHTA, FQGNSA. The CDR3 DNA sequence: TGTGCCAGCAGCTTAAGGGACACCGGGAGGTTCTTC. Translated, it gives CASSLRDTGRFF. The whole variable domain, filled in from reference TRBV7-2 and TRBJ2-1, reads GAGVSQSPSNKVTEKGKDVELRCDPISGHTALYWYRQSLGQGLEFLIYFQGNSAPDKSGLPSDRFSAERTGGSVSTLTIQRTQQEDSAVYLCASSLRDTGRFFGPGTRLTVL.

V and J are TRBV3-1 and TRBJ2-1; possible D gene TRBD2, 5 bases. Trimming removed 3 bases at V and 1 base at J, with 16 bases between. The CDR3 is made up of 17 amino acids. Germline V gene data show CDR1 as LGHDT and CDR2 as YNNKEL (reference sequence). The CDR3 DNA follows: TGTGCCAGCAGCCAGACGGTAACTAGTGGTTCCTACAATGAGCAGTTCTTC. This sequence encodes CASSQTVTSGSYNEQFF.

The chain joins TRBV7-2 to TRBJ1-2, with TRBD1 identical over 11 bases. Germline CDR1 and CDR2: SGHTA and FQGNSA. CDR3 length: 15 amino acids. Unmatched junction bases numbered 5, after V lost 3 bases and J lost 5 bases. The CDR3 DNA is TGTGCCAGCAGCTTGGGACAGGGGGTTCTGTATGGCTACACCTTC. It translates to CASSLGQGVLYGYTF.

CDR3: CASSSRGDYGYTF. The CDR3 DNA sequence: TGTGCCAGCAGCTCCAGGGGAGACTATGGCTACACCTTC. This sequence joins TRBV7-9 and TRBJ1-2, with TRBD1 as a possible D gene (6 bases). This CDR3 is built from 13 residues. The germline V gene has CDR1 SEHNR and CDR2 FQNEAQ (reference sequence). V dropped 4 bases and J dropped 3 bases, with 9 bases sitting between them.

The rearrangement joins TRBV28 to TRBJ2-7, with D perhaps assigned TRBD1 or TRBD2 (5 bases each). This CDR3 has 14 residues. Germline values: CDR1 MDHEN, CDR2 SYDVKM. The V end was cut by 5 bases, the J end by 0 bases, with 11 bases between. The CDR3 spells CASSVTGTSYEQYF. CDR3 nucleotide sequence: TGTGCCAGCAGTGTTACCGGGACCTCCTACGAGCAGTACTTC.

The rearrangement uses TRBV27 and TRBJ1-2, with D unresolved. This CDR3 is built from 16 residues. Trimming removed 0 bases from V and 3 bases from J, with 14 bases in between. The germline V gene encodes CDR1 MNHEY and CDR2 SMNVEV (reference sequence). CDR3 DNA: TGTGCCAGCAGTTTATCCGGAGAACGGAGATACTATGGCTACACCTTC. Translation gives CASSLSGERRYYGYTF.

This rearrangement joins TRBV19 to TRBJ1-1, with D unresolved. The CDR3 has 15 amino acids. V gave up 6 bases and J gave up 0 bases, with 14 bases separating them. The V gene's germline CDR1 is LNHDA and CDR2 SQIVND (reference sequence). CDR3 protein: CASSFGNAMNTEAFF. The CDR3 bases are TGTGCCAGTAGCTTTGGGAACGCGATGAACACTGAAGCTTTCTTT. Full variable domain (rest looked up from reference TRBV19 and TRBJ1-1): DGGITQSPKYLFRKEGQNVTLSCEQNLNHDAMYWYRQDPGQGLRLIYYSQIVNDFQKGDIAEGYSVSREKKESFPLTVTSAQKNPTAFYLCASSFGNAMNTEAFFGQGTRLTVV.

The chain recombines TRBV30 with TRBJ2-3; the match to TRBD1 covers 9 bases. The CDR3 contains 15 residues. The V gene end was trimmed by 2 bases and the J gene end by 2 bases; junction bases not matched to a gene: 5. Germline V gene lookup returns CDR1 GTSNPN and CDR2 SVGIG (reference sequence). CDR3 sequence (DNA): TGTGCCTGGAGTAAGGGACAGGGACCCACAGATACGCAGTATTTT. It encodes CAWSKGQGPTDTQYF.

The CDR3 region is CSVDSITGSNVPWMNTEAFF. CDR3 nucleotides: TGCAGCGTTGACTCGATTACTGGGTCTAATGTGCCGTGGATGAACACTGAAGCTTTCTTT. The rearrangement joins TRBV29-1 to TRBJ1-1; the D is unclear. This CDR3 has 20 amino acids. Germline CDR1 is SQVTM and CDR2 is ANQGSEA. V dropped 3 bases and J dropped 0 bases, with 29 bases sitting between them.

DNA of the CDR3: TGTGCCAGCAGTTCTGAATTACTAGCGGGAGTTTTCGGGGAGCTGTTTTTT. Residues: CASSSELLAGVFGELFF. The chain joins TRBV6-2 or TRBV6-3 to TRBJ2-2, with 11 nucleotides matching TRBD2. The CDR3 extends over 17 amino acids. V lost 4 bases, J lost 7 bases, and 11 bases stayed unmatched. Germline lookup yields CDR1 MNHEY and CDR2 SVGEGT.

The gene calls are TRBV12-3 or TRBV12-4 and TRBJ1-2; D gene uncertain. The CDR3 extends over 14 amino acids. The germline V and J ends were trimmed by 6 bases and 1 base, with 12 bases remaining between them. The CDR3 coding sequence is TGTGCCAGCAGCTTGGGTACCTTTAACTATGGCTACACCTTC. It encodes CASSLGTFNYGYTF.

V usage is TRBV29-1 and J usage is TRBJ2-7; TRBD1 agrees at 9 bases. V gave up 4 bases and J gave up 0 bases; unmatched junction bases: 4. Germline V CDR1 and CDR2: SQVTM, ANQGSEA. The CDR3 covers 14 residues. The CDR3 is CSVAGQGSSYEQYF. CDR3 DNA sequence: TGCAGCGTTGCTGGACAGGGGAGCTCCTACGAGCAGTACTTC.

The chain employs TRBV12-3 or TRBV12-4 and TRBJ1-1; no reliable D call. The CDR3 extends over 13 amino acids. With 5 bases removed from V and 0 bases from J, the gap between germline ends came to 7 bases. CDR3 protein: CASSVGMNTEAFF. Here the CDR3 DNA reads TGTGCCAGCAGTGTCGGAATGAACACTGAAGCTTTCTTT.

DNA of the CDR3: TGTGCCAGCAGCTTAGATTCTAGCGCCGAGCAGTACTTC. Translated, it gives CASSLDSSAEQYF. The genes are TRBV7-9 and TRBJ2-7; a weak D match, TRBD2 (6 bases). The CDR3 has 13 amino acids. Germline CDR1 is SEHNR and CDR2 is FQNEAQ (reference sequence). Trimming shortened V by 1 base and J by 6 bases, and 10 bases separated the two germline ends.

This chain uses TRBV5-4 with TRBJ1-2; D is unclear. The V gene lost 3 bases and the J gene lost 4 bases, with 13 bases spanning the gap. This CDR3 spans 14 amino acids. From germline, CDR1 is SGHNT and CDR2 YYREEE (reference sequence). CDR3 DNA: TGTGCCAGCAGCTCCTTTAAGGGCACCTATGGCTACACCTTC. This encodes CASSSFKGTYGYTF.

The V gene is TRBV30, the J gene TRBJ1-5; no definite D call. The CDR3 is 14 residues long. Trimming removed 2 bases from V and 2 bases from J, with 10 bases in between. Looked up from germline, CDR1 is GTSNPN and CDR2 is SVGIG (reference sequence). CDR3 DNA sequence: TGTGCCTGGAGTAGATCGCAGGGCAATCAGCCCCAGCATTTT. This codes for CAWSRSQGNQPQHF.

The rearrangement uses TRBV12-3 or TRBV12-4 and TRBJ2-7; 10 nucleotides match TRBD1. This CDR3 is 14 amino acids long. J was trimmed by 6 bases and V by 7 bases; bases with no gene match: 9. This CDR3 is CASTRTGGRGEQYF. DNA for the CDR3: TGTGCCAGCACCAGGACAGGGGGGAGAGGCGAGCAGTACTTC.

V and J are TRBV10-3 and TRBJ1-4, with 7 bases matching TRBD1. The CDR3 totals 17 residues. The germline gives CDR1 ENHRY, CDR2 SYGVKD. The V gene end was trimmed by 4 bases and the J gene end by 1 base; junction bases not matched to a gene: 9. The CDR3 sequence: CAISGQGIGGTNEKLFF. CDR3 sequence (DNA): TGTGCCATCAGTGGACAGGGAATAGGTGGAACTAATGAAAAACTGTTTTTT.

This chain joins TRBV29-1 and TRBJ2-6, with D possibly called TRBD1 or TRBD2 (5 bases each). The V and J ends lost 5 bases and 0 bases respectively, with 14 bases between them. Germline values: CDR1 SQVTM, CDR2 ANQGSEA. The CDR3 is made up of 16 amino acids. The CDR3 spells CSVWDRGSSGANVLTF. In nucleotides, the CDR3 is TGCAGCGTTTGGGACCGGGGAAGCTCTGGGGCCAACGTCCTGACTTTC.